This TCR beta chain emerged from a study of T cells in Graves' hyperthyroidism and ophthalmopathy. The CDR3 runs to 16 residues. Germline lookup yields CDR1 KGHSY and CDR2 FQNENV. Trimming at V came to 4 bases and at J to 10 bases, leaving 13 bases not matched to a gene. These patients, aged 18 to 65, had recently diagnosed hyperthyroidism lasting under 2 months. A patient was excluded if there was uncontrolled infection, other autoimmune disease, pregnancy or lactation. Each diagnosis drew on symptoms, thyroxine, TRAb, thyroid ultrasound and orbital computed tomography findings. Amplification yielded TCR beta CDR3 regions, with RNA transcripts as the source. The HTBI primer set served for first-round RT-PCR of the TCR CDR3. TCRdb used MiXCR to reprocess the multiplex PCR reads, holding one entry per CDR3 protein. The repertoire holds roughly 710,000 distinct CDR3 sequences, 30% to 40% seen once, with around 32% in the top ten.

The sequenced sample consisted of blood. The chain uses TRBV16 and TRBJ1-4, with 9 bases lining up with TRBD1. This clonotype was sampled from a woman aged 40 to 50 with Graves' hyperthyroidism. The CDR3 nucleotides are TGTGCCAGCAGCCGATTCACCGGGACAGGGAGAGGAAAACTGTTTTTT. Amino acid sequence: CASSRFTGTGRGKLFF.